This TCR beta chain was observed in a study of cytomegalovirus exposure and HLA in healthy donors. Germline assignment: CDR1 SGDLS and CDR2 YYNGEE. The ends were cut back, 0 bases at V and 0 bases at J, with 9 bases in the middle. The CDR3 covers 16 residues. Researchers ran the PCR with 60 Vbeta and 13 Jbeta primers. The data were produced by immunoSEQ multiplex PCR, yet TCRdb's version contains in-frame clones alone and is incomplete. Here the sample spans some 150,000 clones, about three quarters being singletons. Specimen: PBMCs. The rearrangement joins TRBV9 to TRBJ1-4; D uncertain. The TCR comes from a man aged 35 to 55 in good health and CMV-seropositive. The CDR3 nucleotides read TGTGCCAGCAGCGTAGGTACGGGTGCAACTAATGAAAAACTGTTTTTT. This sequence encodes CASSVGTGATNEKLFF.